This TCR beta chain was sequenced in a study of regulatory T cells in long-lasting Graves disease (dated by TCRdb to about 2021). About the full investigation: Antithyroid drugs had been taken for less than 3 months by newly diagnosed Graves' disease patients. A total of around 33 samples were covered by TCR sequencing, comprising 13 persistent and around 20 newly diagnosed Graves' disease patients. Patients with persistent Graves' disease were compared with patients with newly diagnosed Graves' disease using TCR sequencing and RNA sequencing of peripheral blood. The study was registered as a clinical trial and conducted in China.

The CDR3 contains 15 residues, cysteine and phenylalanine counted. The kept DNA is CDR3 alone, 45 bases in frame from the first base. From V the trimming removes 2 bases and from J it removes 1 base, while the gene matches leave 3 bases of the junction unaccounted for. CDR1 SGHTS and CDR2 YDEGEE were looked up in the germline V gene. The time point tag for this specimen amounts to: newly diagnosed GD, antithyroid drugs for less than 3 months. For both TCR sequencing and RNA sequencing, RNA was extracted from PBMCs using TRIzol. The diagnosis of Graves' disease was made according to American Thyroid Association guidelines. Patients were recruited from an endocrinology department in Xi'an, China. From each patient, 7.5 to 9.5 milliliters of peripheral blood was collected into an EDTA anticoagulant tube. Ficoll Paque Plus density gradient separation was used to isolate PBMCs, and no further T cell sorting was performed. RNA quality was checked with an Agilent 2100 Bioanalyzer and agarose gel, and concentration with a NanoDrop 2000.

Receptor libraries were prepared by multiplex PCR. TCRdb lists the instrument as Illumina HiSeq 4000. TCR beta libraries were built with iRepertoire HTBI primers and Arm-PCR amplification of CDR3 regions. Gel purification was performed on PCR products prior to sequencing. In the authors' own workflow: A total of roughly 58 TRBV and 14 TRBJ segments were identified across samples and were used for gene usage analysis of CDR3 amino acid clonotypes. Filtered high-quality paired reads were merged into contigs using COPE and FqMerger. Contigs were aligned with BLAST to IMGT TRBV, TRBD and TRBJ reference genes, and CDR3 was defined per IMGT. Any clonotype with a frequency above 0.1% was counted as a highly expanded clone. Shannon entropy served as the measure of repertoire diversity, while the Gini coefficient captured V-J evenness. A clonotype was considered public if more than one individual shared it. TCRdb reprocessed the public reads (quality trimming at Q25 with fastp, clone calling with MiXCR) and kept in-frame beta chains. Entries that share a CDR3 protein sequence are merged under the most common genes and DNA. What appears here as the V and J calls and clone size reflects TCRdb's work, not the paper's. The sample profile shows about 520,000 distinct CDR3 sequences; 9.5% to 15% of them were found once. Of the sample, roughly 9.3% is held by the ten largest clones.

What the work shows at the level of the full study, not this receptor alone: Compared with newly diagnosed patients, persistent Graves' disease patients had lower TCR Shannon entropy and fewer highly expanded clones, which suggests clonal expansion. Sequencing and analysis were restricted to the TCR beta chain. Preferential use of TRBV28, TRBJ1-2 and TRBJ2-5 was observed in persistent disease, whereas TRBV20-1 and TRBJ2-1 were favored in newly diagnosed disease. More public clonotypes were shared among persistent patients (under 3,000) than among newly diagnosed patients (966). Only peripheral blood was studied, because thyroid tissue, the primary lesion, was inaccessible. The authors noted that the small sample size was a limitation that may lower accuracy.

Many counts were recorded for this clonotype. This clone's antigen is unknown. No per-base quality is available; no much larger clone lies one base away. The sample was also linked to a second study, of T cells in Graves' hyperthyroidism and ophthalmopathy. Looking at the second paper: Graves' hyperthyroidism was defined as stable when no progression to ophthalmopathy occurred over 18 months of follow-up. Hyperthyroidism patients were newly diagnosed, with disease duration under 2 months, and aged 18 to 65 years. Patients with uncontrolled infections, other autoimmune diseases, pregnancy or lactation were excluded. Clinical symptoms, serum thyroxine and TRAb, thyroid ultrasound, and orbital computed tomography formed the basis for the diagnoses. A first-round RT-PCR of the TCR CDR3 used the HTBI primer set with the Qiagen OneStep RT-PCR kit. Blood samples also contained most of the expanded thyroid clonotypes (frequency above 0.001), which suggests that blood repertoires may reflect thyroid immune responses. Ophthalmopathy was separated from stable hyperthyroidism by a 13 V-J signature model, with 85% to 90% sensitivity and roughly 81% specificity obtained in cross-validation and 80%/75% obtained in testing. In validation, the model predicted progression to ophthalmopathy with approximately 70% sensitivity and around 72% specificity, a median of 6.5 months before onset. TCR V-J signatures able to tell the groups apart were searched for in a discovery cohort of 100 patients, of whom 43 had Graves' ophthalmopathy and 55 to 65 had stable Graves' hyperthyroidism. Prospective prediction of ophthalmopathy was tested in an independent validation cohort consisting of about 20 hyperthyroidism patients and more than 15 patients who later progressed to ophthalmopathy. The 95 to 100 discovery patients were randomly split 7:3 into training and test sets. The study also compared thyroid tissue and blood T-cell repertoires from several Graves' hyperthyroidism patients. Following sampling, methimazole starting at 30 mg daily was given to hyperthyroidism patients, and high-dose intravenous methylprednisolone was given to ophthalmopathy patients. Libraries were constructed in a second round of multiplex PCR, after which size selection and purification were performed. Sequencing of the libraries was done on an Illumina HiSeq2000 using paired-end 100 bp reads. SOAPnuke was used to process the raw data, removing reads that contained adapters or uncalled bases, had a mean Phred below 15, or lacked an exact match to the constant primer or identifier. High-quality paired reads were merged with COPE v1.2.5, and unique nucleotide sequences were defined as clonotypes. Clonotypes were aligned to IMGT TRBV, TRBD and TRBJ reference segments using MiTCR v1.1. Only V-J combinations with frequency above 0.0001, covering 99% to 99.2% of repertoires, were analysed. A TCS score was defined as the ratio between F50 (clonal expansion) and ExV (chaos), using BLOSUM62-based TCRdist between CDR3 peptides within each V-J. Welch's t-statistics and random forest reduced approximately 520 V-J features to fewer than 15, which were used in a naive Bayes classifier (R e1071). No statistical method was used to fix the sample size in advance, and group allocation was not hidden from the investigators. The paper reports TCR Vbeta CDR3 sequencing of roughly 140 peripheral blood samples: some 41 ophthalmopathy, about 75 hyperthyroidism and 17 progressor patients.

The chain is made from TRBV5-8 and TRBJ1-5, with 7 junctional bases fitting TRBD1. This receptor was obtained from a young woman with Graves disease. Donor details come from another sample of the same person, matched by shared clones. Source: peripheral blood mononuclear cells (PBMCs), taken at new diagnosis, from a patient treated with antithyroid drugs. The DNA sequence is TGTGCCAGCAGCTTTGACAGGGTCAGCAATCAGCCCCAGCATTTT. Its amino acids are CASSFDRVSNQPQHF.